The entry below gives a single TCR beta chain sequence along with its context. The antigen is not known. From the germline J gene comes the end of the CDR3, since the read stops 3 residues before it. This specimen belongs to a study of T cell clonality in common variable immunodeficiency. General observations from the study: Repertoire-complication correlations in CVID were limited by patient heterogeneity. Compared with healthy controls, CVID subjects showed increased TCRbeta clonality, mostly in about a third.

Repertoires were generated with immunoSEQ multiplex PCR, while TCRdb's copy carries only in-frame clones and drops some. The counts give around 40,000 clones, none of them seen only once; roughly 2.8% is held by the top ten. Germline V gives CDR1 SNHLY, CDR2 FYNNEI. V lost 7 bases and J lost 3, with 10 bases in between. CDR3 length: 13 residues. This chain connects TRBV2 to TRBJ2-1, with D perhaps matching TRBD2 (6 bases). The specimen was peripheral blood mononuclear cells. This TCR was sampled from a person aged 18-70 years in good health. CDR3 sequence reads: CASKEGFYNEQFF. The DNA read from the CDR3 is TGTGCCAGCAAGGAGGGTTTCTACAATGAG.